This T cell receptor beta chain stems from a study of Ad26.COV2.S vaccination and SARS-CoV-2 variants. The sample's treatment: roughly 19 received Ad26.COV2.S at low or high dose, single or two shots; roughly 5 received placebo; per-sample allocation not given. Sampling occurred on day 63 after the first vaccine or placebo injection. In Boston, the donor was an adult between 18-55 years of age. The V gene lost 5 bases and the J gene lost 4 bases, with 9 bases spanning the gap. The CDR3 has 13 amino acids. The V gene's germline CDR1 is SGHTA and CDR2 FQGNSA. In its sample, this clone was seen once. This table comes from immunoSEQ multiplex PCR, and its TCRdb copy is limited to in-frame clones, with some not included. The table shows 400,000 to 450,000 clones, with roughly 90% occurring only once.

The chain links TRBV7-2 to TRBJ1-5; D is possibly TRBD1 (6 bases). The receptor's source is a person between 18 and 59 years old who received the Ad26.COV2.S COVID-19 vaccine or a placebo. The starting material was peripheral blood, obtained in a trial of Ad26.COV2.S vaccine versus placebo. CDR3 protein: CASSNQGNQPQHF. The CDR3, as DNA: TGTGCCAGCAGCAATCAGGGGAATCAGCCCCAGCATTTT.